One sample yielded the 8 T cell receptor beta chains listed below, sequenced in a study of cytomegalovirus exposure and HLA in healthy donors. 60 Vbeta and 13 Jbeta primers were used in PCR. The method was immunoSEQ multiplex PCR; TCRdb's version includes in-frame clones alone and lacks a portion of them. The sample has about 100,000 clones; about 80% are singletons. The sequenced sample consisted of PBMCs. Receptor source: a woman aged 55-69 years in good health and CMV-seronegative.

The chain has TRBV28 and TRBJ1-2; D remains unclear. Trimming took 5 bases from V and 2 from J, leaving 9 bases between them. Germline V gene data show CDR1 as MDHEN and CDR2 as SYDVKM. This CDR3 comprises 13 residues. The CDR3 sequence: CASSPPRNYGYTF. CDR3 in DNA: TGTGCCAGCAGTCCTCCGCGGAACTATGGCTACACCTTC.

The chain uses TRBV27 and TRBJ1-1, with D unclear. CDR1 and CDR2 from the germline V gene are MNHEY and SMNVEV (reference sequence). The CDR3 is 13 amino acids. V lost 3 bases to trimming and J lost 7 bases, with 12 bases between them. The CDR3, as DNA: TGTGCCAGCAGTTTTCATGTCGGGGTTGAAGCTTTCTTT. Translating it yields CASSFHVGVEAFF.

CDR3 protein: CASSVGGTYPETQYF. The CDR3 DNA sequence: TGTGCCAGCAGTGTCGGCGGGACCTACCCAGAGACCCAGTACTTC. The V gene is TRBV6-1, the J gene TRBJ2-5; D is possibly TRBD2 (6 bases). V was pared by 4 bases and J by 4 bases, with 16 bases between. CDR3 length: 15 amino acids. Germline values: CDR1 MNHNS, CDR2 SASEGT.

This chain links TRBV5-6 with TRBJ1-3; tentative D call: TRBD1 (5 bases). Germline V gene data show CDR1 as SGHDT and CDR2 as YYEEEE. This CDR3 has 15 residues. V shed 4 bases and J shed 0 bases, with 11 bases lying between them. The CDR3, as DNA: TGTGCCAGCAGCGCCGACAGCTCCTCTGGAAACACCATATATTTT. Translation: CASSADSSSGNTIYF.

The chain uses TRBV25-1 and TRBJ1-2; D remains ambiguous. The germline V and J ends were trimmed by 5 bases and 6 bases, with 25 bases remaining between them. The CDR3 is 17 amino acids. Germline assignment: CDR1 MGHDK and CDR2 SYGVNS. For the CDR3, the DNA is TGTGCCAGCAGTCCCCCTTCCTTGCGGTCCTGGGTAGATGGCTACACCTTC. As protein: CASSPPSLRSWVDGYTF.

The chain uses TRBV7-2 and TRBJ2-7; a possible D gene is TRBD2 (7 bases). The CDR3 is 13 amino acids. Per the germline V gene, CDR1 is SGHTA and CDR2 is FQGNSA. Trimming took off 0 bases at V and 11 bases at J, with 14 bases between the two ends. This CDR3 reads CASSLAGRGIKYF. The CDR3 region has the DNA TGTGCCAGCAGCTTAGCGGGGAGGGGGATCAAGTACTTC. Full variable domain (remainder filled in from reference TRBV7-2 and TRBJ2-7): GAGVSQSPSNKVTEKGKDVELRCDPISGHTALYWYRQSLGQGLEFLIYFQGNSAPDKSGLPSDRFSAERTGGSVSTLTIQRTQQEDSAVYLCASSLAGRGIKYFGPGTRLTVT.

This clone was counted only a few times. The V gene is TRBV18, the J gene TRBJ2-5; 11 positions match TRBD2. The CDR3 consists of 14 residues. The germline V gene encodes CDR1 KGHSH and CDR2 LQKENI. Unmatched junction bases numbered 4, after V lost 6 bases and J lost 4 bases. The CDR3 DNA follows: TGTGCCAGCTCTTACGGACTAGCGGGAGAGACCCAGTACTTC. It encodes CASSYGLAGETQYF.

The chain combines TRBV4-3 with TRBJ2-1; D possibly corresponds to TRBD2 (7 bases). This CDR3 is built from 15 residues. The germline gives CDR1 LGHNA, CDR2 YSLEER. V lost 7 bases, J lost 2 bases, and 15 bases lay in between. The CDR3 spells CASTSGAGAYNEQFF. CDR3 in DNA: TGCGCCAGCACCTCGGGGGCGGGGGCCTACAATGAGCAGTTCTTC.